Shown below are 25 T cell receptor beta chains from a single sample sequenced in a study of blood T cell repertoires in COVID-19. Profiled with immunoSEQ multiplex PCR; TCRdb holds only in-frame clones, not every one. The sample records about 200,000 clones, about 88% being singletons. The specimen was peripheral blood. The receptors were gathered from a woman in her thirties or forties who had recovered from COVID-19.

The chain combines TRBV18 with TRBJ1-2; D is possibly TRBD1 (6 bases). Germline V CDR1 and CDR2: KGHSH, LQKENI. V lost 5 bases to trimming and J lost 8 bases, with 15 bases between them. The CDR3 has 13 residues. CDR3 protein: CASSSTGLVGYTF. The CDR3 DNA follows: TGTGCCAGCTCAAGCACAGGGTTGGTCGGCTACACCTTC.

V gene TRBV27 combines with J gene TRBJ2-7; TRBD2 aligns across 7 bases. Germline V gene data show CDR1 as MNHEY and CDR2 as SMNVEV (reference sequence). V shed 2 bases and J 8 bases; nucleotides not matched to a gene: 12. This CDR3 contains 15 residues. The CDR3 DNA follows: TGTGCCAGCAGTTTAGAGACTAGCCGTCGTAGCAAGCAGTACTTC. Its protein product is CASSLETSRRSKQYF.

This sequence joins TRBV7-9 and TRBJ2-1, with 12 bases aligning to TRBD1. Germline lookup yields CDR1 SEHNR and CDR2 FQNEAQ (reference sequence). The V and J ends lost 5 bases and 7 bases, in that order; junction bases with no gene match: 9. This CDR3 is 16 amino acids long. In DNA form, the CDR3 reads TGTGCCAGCAGCGGCCCCCGGGACAGGGGGCTGAATGAGCAGTTCTTC. This encodes CASSGPRDRGLNEQFF.

The gene calls are TRBV3-1 (or the pseudogene TRBV3-2) and TRBJ2-3, with 12 bases matching TRBD2. Germline CDR1 is LGHDT and CDR2 is YNNKEL (reference sequence). The J segment lost 7 bases and the V segment lost 0 bases, leaving 8 bases of the junction unmatched. The CDR3 sequence is 17 residues long. Here the CDR3 DNA reads TGTGCCAGCAGCCAAGATTTGGCTAGCGGGAGGGCTTATACGCAGTATTTT. This translates into CASSQDLASGRAYTQYF.

The V and J genes are TRBV13 and TRBJ2-3, with 8 nucleotides matching TRBD2. V was pared by 7 bases and J by 6 bases, with 9 bases of the junction left unmatched. This CDR3 contains 14 residues. Germline CDR1 PRHDT, CDR2 FYEKMQ (reference sequence). In nucleotides, the CDR3 is TGTGCCAGCACCCCCGGGCGGGGGGACGATACGCAGTATTTT. This codes for CASTPGRGDDTQYF.

The gene calls are TRBV9 and TRBJ1-3, with a weak D call TRBD1 (5 bases). V dropped 0 bases and J dropped 0 bases, with 10 bases sitting between them. Looked up from germline, CDR1 is SGDLS and CDR2 is YYNGEE. The CDR3 extends over 16 amino acids. The CDR3 sequence is CASSVGGSFSGNTIYF. The CDR3 DNA follows: TGTGCCAGCAGCGTAGGGGGCAGCTTCTCTGGAAACACCATATATTTT.

The chain joins TRBV14 to TRBJ1-4, with 8 bases aligning to TRBD1. CDR3 length: 19 residues. The germline CDR1 and CDR2 sequences are SGHDN and FVKESK. Trimming at V came to 0 bases and at J to 0 bases, leaving 9 bases not matched to a gene. CDR3: CASSQDDRGRLSTNEKLFF. The CDR3 DNA follows: TGTGCCAGCAGCCAAGACGACAGGGGCCGTCTTTCAACTAATGAAAAACTGTTTTTT.

V and J are TRBV28 and TRBJ2-7, with 7 nucleotides matching TRBD2. Germline-derived CDR1 and CDR2 are MDHEN and SYDVKM. Trimming took 5 bases from V and 4 from J; bases not matched to a gene: 5. This CDR3 region has 13 residues. CDR3 sequence reads: CASSIGLDYEQYF. The DNA for the CDR3 is TGTGCCAGCAGTATCGGACTAGATTACGAGCAGTACTTC.

The chain is built from TRBV9 and TRBJ2-5; TRBD2 matches at 9 bases. The length of the CDR3 is 15 residues. The trim removed 0 bases at V and 5 bases at J, leaving 5 bases unmatched. Germline-derived CDR1 and CDR2 are SGDLS and YYNGEE. DNA of the CDR3: TGTGCCAGCAGCGTAGACCCTAGCGGGGTGGAGACCCAGTACTTC. Translating gives CASSVDPSGVETQYF. Filled out from reference TRBV9 and TRBJ2-5, the complete variable domain reads DSGVTQTPKHLITATGQRVTLRCSPRSGDLSVYWYQQSLDQGLQFLIQYYNGEERAKGNILERFSAQQFPDLHSELNLSSLELGDSALYFCASSVDPSGVETQYFGPGTRLLVL.

V is TRBV3-1 (or the pseudogene TRBV3-2) and J is TRBJ1-2; 9 bases agree with TRBD1. This CDR3 is built from 14 residues. CDR1 LGHDT and CDR2 YNNKEL come from the germline V gene (reference sequence). V lost 0 bases and J lost 8; bases outside the gene matches: 4. CDR3 nucleotide sequence: TGTGCCAGCAGCCAAGATACAGGGGGCGGCGGCTACACCTTC. This codes for CASSQDTGGGGYTF.

V usage is TRBV3-1 (or the pseudogene TRBV3-2) and J usage is TRBJ1-1; the D gene is possibly TRBD1 (5 bases). This CDR3 contains 18 residues. V shed 0 bases and J shed 0 bases, with 17 bases lying between them. Germline CDR1 and CDR2: LGHDT and YNNKEL (reference sequence). DNA for the CDR3: TGTGCCAGCAGCCAAGAGGTTAGGGGAACGAAACTGAACACTGAAGCTTTCTTT. It yields the protein CASSQEVRGTKLNTEAFF.

Concerning this clone itself: An end of the junction differs from the germline gene, which may be a read error. V gene TRBV10-3 combines with J gene TRBJ1-5; D call uncertain. There are 18 residues in the CDR3. Looked up from germline, CDR1 is ENHRY and CDR2 is SYGVKD. The CDR3 DNA reads as TGTGCCATCAGTGAGTCACTCGGTCCGGCAGCTTCCTATCAGGCCCAGCATTTT. Its translation: CAISESLGPAASYQAQHF.

A single count supports this clone. This chain joins TRBV11-2 and TRBJ2-1; 11 bases map to TRBD2. This CDR3 region has 16 residues. The V and J ends lost 2 bases and 7 bases, in that order; junction bases with no gene match: 7. The germline V gene has CDR1 SGHAT and CDR2 FQNNGV. Here the CDR3 DNA reads TGTGCCAGCAGCTTATTCGTCGTAGCGGGAGGGAATGAGCAGTTCTTC. Amino acid sequence: CASSLFVVAGGNEQFF.

This clone was found a few times. V usage is TRBV23-1 and J usage is TRBJ2-2; 11 bases line up with TRBD1. TRBV23-1 counts as an open reading frame of uncertain function. The CDR3 contains 16 residues. V lost 6 bases to trimming and J lost 3 bases; unmatched junction nucleotides: 6. The DNA of the CDR3 is TGCGCCAGCAGCTGGACAGGGGGCCCCTACACCGGGGAGCTGTTTTTT. Protein: CASSWTGGPYTGELFF.

This rearrangement joins TRBV18 to TRBJ2-5; D remains ambiguous. The CDR3 is made up of 13 amino acids. Germline values: CDR1 KGHSH, CDR2 LQKENI. V gave up 0 bases and J gave up 3 bases, with 5 bases separating them. CDR3 amino acids: CASSPPSKETQYF. The CDR3 DNA reads as TGTGCCAGCTCACCACCGTCAAAAGAGACCCAGTACTTC.

The V and J genes are TRBV28 and TRBJ1-2, with TRBD1 matching 9 bases. Trimming at V came to 4 bases and at J to 3 bases, leaving 3 bases not matched to a gene. Germline V gene data show CDR1 as MDHEN and CDR2 as SYDVKM. The CDR3 is made up of 14 amino acids. Here the CDR3 DNA reads TGTGCCAGCAGTTCGGGACAGGGAGACTATGGCTACACCTTC. It encodes CASSSGQGDYGYTF.

V is TRBV6-1 and J is TRBJ1-5; D is ambiguous. The CDR3 totals 15 residues. Trimming removed 1 base at V and 2 bases at J, with 9 bases between. The germline gives CDR1 MNHNS, CDR2 SASEGT. CDR3 in amino acids: CASSEVAPGNQPQHF. In DNA, the CDR3 is TGTGCCAGCAGTGAAGTAGCCCCAGGCAATCAGCCCCAGCATTTT.

The chain combines TRBV10-3 with TRBJ2-7, with 13 positions matching TRBD2. Germline values: CDR1 ENHRY, CDR2 SYGVKD. J lost 3 bases, V lost 3 bases, and 2 bases had no gene match. CDR3 length: 15 amino acids. CDR3 coding DNA: TGTGCCATCAGTGAAAGGACTAGCGGGGGCTACGAGCAGTACTTC. Amino acids: CAISERTSGGYEQYF.

The chain links TRBV10-3 to TRBJ1-5, with 9 bases that match TRBD1. The germline CDR1 and CDR2 sequences are ENHRY and SYGVKD. Trimming cost V 4 bases and J 3 bases; bases outside gene matches: 1. The length of the CDR3 is 14 residues. CDR3 protein: CAISGDRDNQPQHF. The CDR3 nucleotides read TGTGCCATCAGTGGGGACAGGGACAATCAGCCCCAGCATTTT.

This CDR3 is CASSRTSGSYNEQFF. In DNA, the CDR3 is TGTGCCAGCAGCCGGACTAGCGGGTCCTACAATGAGCAGTTCTTC. V usage is TRBV5-6 and J usage is TRBJ2-1, with 11 bases aligning to TRBD2. Trimming took 4 bases from V and 1 from J; bases not matched to a gene: 1. Germline V CDR1 and CDR2: SGHDT, YYEEEE. The CDR3 spans 15 residues.

This chain links TRBV19 with TRBJ1-5; TRBD1 aligns across 7 bases. This CDR3 has 19 amino acids. The trim removed 5 bases at V and 0 bases at J, leaving 16 bases unmatched. CDR1 LNHDA and CDR2 SQIVND come from the germline V gene (reference sequence). CDR3 sequence reads: CASSPRGPIGRYSNQPQHF. CDR3 DNA: TGTGCCAGTAGTCCAAGGGGGCCCATAGGACGGTATAGCAATCAGCCCCAGCATTTT. Full variable domain (missing parts from reference TRBV19 and TRBJ1-5): DGGITQSPKYLFRKEGQNVTLSCEQNLNHDAMYWYRQDPGQGLRLIYYSQIVNDFQKGDIAEGYSVSREKKESFPLTVTSAQKNPTAFYLCASSPRGPIGRYSNQPQHFGDGTRLSIL.

The chain links TRBV29-1 to TRBJ1-1, with TRBD1 matching 8 bases. Germline CDR1 and CDR2: SQVTM and ANQGSEA. V gave up 5 bases and J gave up 2 bases; unmatched junction bases: 7. The CDR3 is 14 residues long. CDR3 bases: TGCAGCGTTTCTTACGGGACAGGCAACACTGAAGCTTTCTTT. Its protein product is CSVSYGTGNTEAFF.

The chain employs TRBV19 and TRBJ2-5, with 7 positions matching TRBD2. The CDR3 length is 15 residues. CDR1 LNHDA and CDR2 SQIVND come from the germline V gene (reference sequence). The junction had 10 bases not matched to a gene; V was cut back by 5 bases and J by 4 bases. CDR3 sequence reads: CASSPSGPTGETQYF. In DNA, the CDR3 is TGTGCCAGTAGTCCTAGCGGACCTACGGGAGAGACCCAGTACTTC.

The V call is TRBV19, the J call TRBJ2-3; 8 bases match TRBD1. Germline V CDR1 and CDR2: LNHDA, SQIVND (reference sequence). The V gene end was trimmed by 3 bases and the J gene end by 3 bases; junction bases not matched to a gene: 8. The CDR3 consists of 16 residues. The CDR3 coding sequence is TGTGCCAGTAGTATCCTAAGGACAGGGAGGACAGATACGCAGTATTTT. Protein: CASSILRTGRTDTQYF.

The chain is built from TRBV19 and TRBJ1-3; maybe TRBD1 (5 bases). CDR1 and CDR2 from the germline V gene are LNHDA and SQIVND (reference sequence). The CDR3 covers 13 residues. V lost 8 bases to trimming and J lost 0 bases, with 8 bases between them. The CDR3 here is CASSTVSGNTIYF. Written as DNA, the CDR3 is TGTGCCAGTTCGACAGTCTCTGGAAACACCATATATTTT.